One sample yielded the 18 T cell receptor beta chains listed below, sequenced in a study of T cell repertoires in cytomegalovirus infection. What these receptors recognize is not known. TCRdb re-derived calls from the reads in MiXCR, one entry per CDR3 protein. This sample yields around 200,000 distinct CDR3 sequences, of which about 38% are seen a single time; more than 50% belongs to the top ten. This specimen consisted of CD8+ T cells from cultured PBMCs, obtained from culture after CMV antigen stimulation. The origin of the receptors is a human donor in good health (CMV status not recorded). Some clones in this sample may be carry-over from other donors' samples.

The CDR3 reads CASSYPQDYEQYF. The CDR3 nucleotides are TGTGCCAGCAGTTACCCCCAAGACTACGAGCAGTACTTC. This chain uses TRBV6-5 with TRBJ2-7; D ambiguous. Trimming cost V 2 bases and J 3 bases, with 8 bases left between them. The CDR3 is 13 amino acids. The germline V gene has CDR1 MNHEY and CDR2 SVGAGI.

The gene calls are TRBV13 and TRBJ2-7, with 9 bases identical to TRBD2. Trimming cost V 6 bases and J 4 bases; bases outside gene matches: 10. The CDR3 sequence is 15 residues long. Germline V gene data show CDR1 as PRHDT and CDR2 as FYEKMQ (reference sequence). CDR3 loop: CASSEMTSGNYEQYF. The CDR3 DNA sequence: TGTGCCAGCAGTGAGATGACTAGCGGAAATTACGAGCAGTACTTC.

Only a few counts were recorded for this clonotype. This sequence joins TRBV27 and TRBJ2-7; 8 bases are shared with TRBD1. This CDR3 contains 14 residues. Germline V gives CDR1 MNHEY, CDR2 SMNVEV (reference sequence). V gave up 6 bases and J gave up 4 bases; unmatched junction bases: 8. This chain's CDR3 is CASRTGQGGYEQYF. The CDR3 DNA sequence: TGTGCCAGCAGGACCGGACAGGGTGGATACGAGCAGTACTTC.

This clonotype showed up just once. J is TRBJ2-5 and V is TRBV3-1; D remains unclear. The V gene's germline CDR1 is LGHDT and CDR2 YNNKEL (reference sequence). V lost 0 bases, J lost 1 base, and 9 bases lay in between. The CDR3 loop spans 15 amino acids. Here the CDR3 reads CASSQEGSLQETQYF. The CDR3, as DNA: TGTGCCAGCAGCCAAGAAGGAAGCCTCCAAGAGACCCAGTACTTC.

The chain couples TRBV14 to TRBJ2-2, with a possible D match to TRBD1 (5 bases). V dropped 4 bases and J dropped 2 bases, with 17 bases sitting between them. Per the germline V gene, CDR1 is SGHDN and CDR2 is FVKESK. This CDR3 has 17 amino acids. As DNA, the CDR3 is TGTGCCAGCAGCCGAGAAACATTTGACAGTAACACCGGGGAGCTGTTTTTT. As protein: CASSRETFDSNTGELFF.

J is TRBJ2-1 and V is TRBV6-6; D is perhaps TRBD2 (6 bases). Trimming removed 2 bases at V and 3 bases at J, with 17 bases between. The CDR3 is 17 residues long. The germline V gene encodes CDR1 MNHNY and CDR2 SVGAGI (reference sequence). The CDR3 spells CASSYPPGSGNYNEQFF. The CDR3 DNA reads as TGTGCCAGCAGTTACCCCCCGGGTAGCGGCAACTACAATGAGCAGTTCTTC.

The chain is built from TRBV6-5 and TRBJ2-2, with TRBD2 identical over 12 bases. V gave up 7 bases and J gave up 5 bases; unmatched junction bases: 11. Germline V gene lookup returns CDR1 MNHEY and CDR2 SVGAGI. CDR3 length: 17 amino acids. CDR3 sequence (DNA): TGTGCCAGCAACCATGTCACTAGCGGGGGGTTAACCGGGGAGCTGTTTTTT. It translates to CASNHVTSGGLTGELFF.

This clonotype has more than one count but fewer than ten. This chain uses TRBV6-5 with TRBJ2-1; D is possibly TRBD2 (5 bases). CDR1 is MNHEY and CDR2 is SVGAGI in the germline V gene. Deletions cut 0 bases from V and 2 bases from J, with 11 bases between. The CDR3 sequence is 16 residues long. CDR3 residues: CASSYSFGETYNEQFF. Written as DNA, the CDR3 is TGTGCCAGCAGTTACTCCTTCGGGGAGACCTACAATGAGCAGTTCTTC.

J is TRBJ2-7 and V is TRBV2, with TRBD2 matching 12 bases. The CDR3 totals 15 residues. V trimming: 7 bases; J trimming: 1 base; junction bases outside the gene matches: 5. CDR1 is SNHLY, CDR2 FYNNEI, per germline. The CDR3 DNA is TGTGCCAGCAAACTAGCGGGGGGCCGATCCTACGAGCAGTACTTC. Protein: CASKLAGGRSYEQYF.

This sequence joins TRBV6-6 and TRBJ2-2; a weak D match, TRBD2 (5 bases). The CDR3 is 13 residues long. Trimming took 6 bases from V and 8 from J, leaving 13 bases between them. Germline V gene sequence: CDR1 MNHNY, CDR2 SVGAGI (reference sequence). The CDR3 reads CASSKGRGGELFF. In DNA form, the CDR3 reads TGTGCCAGCAGCAAGGGTCGGGGAGGGGAGCTGTTTTTT.

This clonotype came up many times. The CDR3 region has the DNA TGTGCCAGCAGCTTAAGGGGGACCCCTAGCCTTAACTATGGCTACACCTTC. This gives the protein CASSLRGTPSLNYGYTF. V is TRBV7-2 and J is TRBJ1-2; possibly TRBD1 for D (6 bases). Germline-derived CDR1 and CDR2 are SGHTA and FQGNSA. The CDR3 runs 17 residues. V lost 2 bases to trimming and J lost 1 base, with 17 bases between them.

The CDR3 nucleotides are TGTGCCAGCAGCACCCGGACCGGCTACGAGCAGTACTTC. Protein sequence: CASSTRTGYEQYF. The V call is TRBV11-3, the J call TRBJ2-7; D not resolved. Deletions cut 5 bases from V and 3 bases from J, with 11 bases between. CDR1 is SGHNT, CDR2 YENEEA, per germline. This CDR3 contains 13 residues.

There are a few counts of this clonotype. V is TRBV29-1 and J is TRBJ2-1; 15 positions agree with TRBD2. Germline V lookup: CDR1 SQVTM, CDR2 ANQGSEA. This CDR3 has 18 residues. The junction had 6 bases not matched to a gene; V was cut back by 3 bases and J by 0 bases. Here the CDR3 DNA reads TGCAGCGTTGAGGGGGGACTAGCGGGAGGCTACTCCTACAATGAGCAGTTCTTC. Translated, it gives CSVEGGLAGGYSYNEQFF.

The rearrangement links TRBV2 to TRBJ1-5, with 9 bases matching TRBD1. Trimming took 4 bases from V and 3 from J; bases not matched to a gene: 4. The CDR3 consists of 15 residues. Germline lookup yields CDR1 SNHLY and CDR2 FYNNEI. DNA of the CDR3: TGTGCCAGCAGTGCGACAGGGGGGGACAATCAGCCCCAGCATTTT. The encoded protein is CASSATGGDNQPQHF. Full variable domain (missing parts from reference TRBV2 and TRBJ1-5): EPEVTQTPSHQVTQMGQEVILRCVPISNHLYFYWYRQILGQKVEFLVSFYNNEISEKSEIFDDQFSVERPDGSNFTLKIRSTKLEDSAMYFCASSATGGDNQPQHFGDGTRLSIL.

This clonotype was found a few times. The chain carries TRBV7-8 and TRBJ1-2, with TRBD1 matching over 7 bases. The CDR3 runs 18 residues. J gave up 8 bases and V 0 bases, and 18 bases lay outside the gene matches. The germline gives CDR1 SGHVS, CDR2 FQNEAQ. The CDR3 spells CASSLALIGTEGLQGYTF. Here the CDR3 DNA reads TGTGCCAGCAGCTTAGCGTTAATAGGGACAGAAGGACTCCAAGGCTACACCTTC.

This chain links TRBV27 with TRBJ2-5; either TRBD1 or TRBD2 may supply D (5 bases each). Germline lookup yields CDR1 MNHEY and CDR2 SMNVEV (reference sequence). Trimming stripped 2 bases from V and 5 bases from J, with 21 bases between. The CDR3 covers 17 residues. The CDR3 here is CASSLGGAPGLRETQYF. The CDR3 DNA sequence: TGTGCCAGCAGTTTAGGGGGAGCCCCGGGTCTTAGGGAGACCCAGTACTTC.

The rearrangement uses TRBV7-9 and TRBJ2-3; 7 bases match TRBD2. The CDR3 consists of 14 residues. After removal of 2 bases from V and 5 bases from J, the junction contained 4 bases not matched to a gene. Per germline, CDR1 SEHNR and CDR2 FQNEAQ (reference sequence). CDR3 bases: TGTGCCAGCAGCTTAAATGCGGGGGTAGATACGCAGTATTTT. It is translated as CASSLNAGVDTQYF.

In its sample, this clonotype was seen a few times. This rearrangement joins TRBV12-5 to TRBJ2-4; either TRBD1 or TRBD2 may supply D (5 bases each). This CDR3 contains 19 residues. Trimming shortened V by 0 bases and J by 0 bases, and 18 bases separated the two germline ends. CDR1 and CDR2 from the germline V gene are LGHNT and FRNRAP. CDR3 DNA sequence: TGTGCTAGTGGTTTGGTATCCGAAGTGGGACGGCGAGCCAAAAACATTCAGTACTTC. It codes for CASGLVSEVGRRAKNIQYF. Full variable domain (missing parts from reference TRBV12-5 and TRBJ2-4): DARVTQTPRHKVTEMGQEVTMRCQPILGHNTVFWYRQTMMQGLELLAYFRNRAPLDDSGMPKDRFSAEMPDATLATLKIQPSEPRDSAVYFCASGLVSEVGRRAKNIQYFGAGTRLSVL.